Shown below are 27 T cell receptor beta chains from a single sample sequenced in a study of blood T cell repertoires in COVID-19. Measured with immunoSEQ multiplex PCR; TCRdb has only the in-frame clones, and not every one. The sample comprises roughly 260,000 clones, roughly 90% of which are singletons, and roughly 10% rests with the top ten. Sequenced material: peripheral blood. The receptors derive from a woman aged 30 to 39 with COVID-19, enrolled during active disease.

The CDR3 protein is CASIGGGLPYEQYF. CDR3 sequence (DNA): TGTGCCAGTATCGGAGGAGGGCTCCCCTACGAGCAGTACTTC. The rearrangement uses TRBV27 and TRBJ2-7; TRBD2 is a possible D gene (6 bases). Looked up from germline, CDR1 is MNHEY and CDR2 is SMNVEV (reference sequence). The CDR3 loop spans 14 amino acids. The V and J ends lost 9 bases and 2 bases respectively, with 17 bases between them.

This chain joins TRBV19 and TRBJ2-7; TRBD1 matches at 8 bases. CDR1 and CDR2 from the germline V gene are LNHDA and SQIVND (reference sequence). V was pared by 6 bases and J by 3 bases, with 4 bases of the junction left unmatched. CDR3 length equals 13 residues. The CDR3 DNA reads TGTGCCAGTAGCGCGGGACAGGACTACGAGCAGTACTTC. Its protein is CASSAGQDYEQYF.

The J gene is TRBJ2-7, the V gene TRBV28, with 7 bases matching TRBD2. The CDR3 is 13 amino acids. The germline V gene encodes CDR1 MDHEN and CDR2 SYDVKM. Trimming at V came to 6 bases and at J to 6 bases, leaving 8 bases not matched to a gene. This CDR3 is CASRTAAGAEQYF. The CDR3 DNA reads as TGTGCCAGCAGAACTGCCGCGGGAGCCGAGCAGTACTTC.

The chain joins TRBV10-2 to TRBJ2-3; D not resolved. From germline, CDR1 is WSHSY and CDR2 SAAADI. This CDR3 contains 13 residues. Trimming left V 2 bases short and J 6 bases short, with 9 bases between. In nucleotides, the CDR3 is TGCGCCAGCAGTGAGCCCCCCCCTGATACGCAGTATTTT. Encoded protein: CASSEPPPDTQYF.

This chain uses TRBV3-1 (or the pseudogene TRBV3-2) with TRBJ2-3; 7 bases fit TRBD2. V lost 1 base and J lost 14; bases outside the gene matches: 9. CDR1 LGHDT and CDR2 YNNKEL come from the germline V gene (reference sequence). There are 13 residues in the CDR3. The DNA for the CDR3 is TGTGCCAGCAGCCAAGTAGGGGCGGGGGTAGCGTATTTT. Protein: CASSQVGAGVAYF.

The chain links TRBV28 to TRBJ2-1; no clear D. Trimming removed 5 bases from V and 3 bases from J, with 5 bases in between. This CDR3 region has 12 residues. Germline V CDR1 and CDR2: MDHEN, SYDVKM. CDR3 sequence reads: CASSPIYNEQFF. CDR3 sequence (DNA): TGTGCCAGCAGTCCTATCTACAATGAGCAGTTCTTC.

The chain links TRBV6-1 to TRBJ2-1; 9 positions agree with TRBD2. V dropped 0 bases and J dropped 2; count of bases not matched to a gene: 8. This CDR3 contains 18 residues. Per the germline V gene, CDR1 is MNHNS and CDR2 is SASEGT. The DNA of the CDR3 is TGTGCCAGCAGTGAAGCGCTCCAAGCGGGAGGACCCTACAATGAGCAGTTCTTC. Its protein product is CASSEALQAGGPYNEQFF.

The rearrangement uses TRBV10-3 and TRBJ1-3; D is uncertain. V gave up 3 bases and J gave up 8 bases, with 14 bases separating them. The CDR3 contains 14 residues. Germline V gene sequence: CDR1 ENHRY, CDR2 SYGVKD. Here the CDR3 reads CAISDRGSPDTIYF. The CDR3 region has the DNA TGTGCCATCAGTGATCGGGGTTCTCCGGACACCATATATTTT.

DNA of the CDR3: TGTGCCAGCAGTCCCGGACAGGGCCAAGAGACCCAGTACTTC. Its translation: CASSPGQGQETQYF. V gene TRBV11-1 combines with J gene TRBJ2-5, with TRBD1 matching over 8 bases. Germline V gene lookup returns CDR1 SGHAT and CDR2 FQDESV (reference sequence). The J segment lost 1 base and the V segment lost 6 bases, leaving 4 bases of the junction unmatched. The CDR3 length is 14 residues.

The chain carries TRBV9 and TRBJ2-3; 8 nucleotides align to TRBD2. The ends lost 0 bases at V and 3 bases at J; junction bases unmatched: 9. The CDR3 length is 17 residues. CDR1 is SGDLS and CDR2 is YYNGEE in the germline V gene. CDR3 nucleotide sequence: TGTGCCAGCAGCGTAGATCCAGCGGGAGATGGGACAGATACGCAGTATTTT. This translates into CASSVDPAGDGTDTQYF. The full variable domain, its missing parts supplied by reference TRBV9 and TRBJ2-3, is DSGVTQTPKHLITATGQRVTLRCSPRSGDLSVYWYQQSLDQGLQFLIQYYNGEERAKGNILERFSAQQFPDLHSELNLSSLELGDSALYFCASSVDPAGDGTDTQYFGPGTRLTVL.

The V call is TRBV28, the J call TRBJ2-1, with a tentative D call TRBD2 (6 bases). V lost 5 bases, J lost 4 bases, and 15 bases lay in between. The CDR3 is 15 residues long. CDR1 is MDHEN, CDR2 SYDVKM, per germline. The chain's CDR3 is CASSPPGAGYNEQFF. The DNA for the CDR3 is TGTGCCAGCAGTCCCCCCGGCGCGGGGTACAATGAGCAGTTCTTC. Complete variable domain (other parts from reference TRBV28 and TRBJ2-1): DVKVTQSSRYLVKRTGEKVFLECVQDMDHENMFWYRQDPGLGLRLIYFSYDVKMKEKGDIPEGYSVSREKKERFSLILESASTNQTSMYLCASSPPGAGYNEQFFGPGTRLTVL.

This rearrangement joins TRBV29-1 to TRBJ2-7, with 8 nucleotides matching TRBD2. CDR3 length equals 13 residues. V gave up 4 bases and J gave up 6 bases; unmatched junction bases: 8. Germline V lookup: CDR1 SQVTM, CDR2 ANQGSEA. CDR3 in DNA: TGCAGCGTTGGATGGAGCGGGAGTTTCGAGCAGTACTTC. It translates to CSVGWSGSFEQYF.

Comments on this clone: This sample includes further DNA sequences coding for the same CDR3. The rearrangement links TRBV27 to TRBJ1-1; D gene uncertain. Between the trimmed V and J ends, which lost 3 bases and 5 bases, there was a span of 13 bases. The germline CDR1 and CDR2 sequences are MNHEY and SMNVEV (reference sequence). The length of the CDR3 is 14 residues. Here the CDR3 reads CASSLGGPRTEAFF. The CDR3 bases are TGTGCCAGCAGTTTGGGAGGGCCACGGACTGAAGCTTTCTTT.

The table lists this clone with a count of one. V gene TRBV2 combines with J gene TRBJ1-5, with 8 bases identical to TRBD1. This CDR3 comprises 15 residues. The V gene's germline CDR1 is SNHLY and CDR2 FYNNEI. The V gene end was trimmed by 5 bases and the J gene end by 4 bases; junction bases not matched to a gene: 7. CDR3 sequence: CASSLQGVPNQPQHF. CDR3 DNA sequence: TGTGCCAGCAGTCTACAGGGGGTTCCAAATCAGCCCCAGCATTTT.

The chain combines TRBV5-5 with TRBJ2-7; tentatively, D is TRBD1 (5 bases). This CDR3 contains 13 residues. The germline V and J ends were trimmed by 0 bases and 6 bases, with 10 bases remaining between them. Germline V gives CDR1 SGHKS, CDR2 YYEKEE (reference sequence). CDR3 region: CASSLEGAPEQYF. CDR3 sequence (DNA): TGTGCCAGCAGCTTGGAAGGGGCTCCCGAGCAGTACTTC.

The genes are TRBV27 and TRBJ1-1, with 7 positions matching TRBD1. CDR3 length equals 14 residues. Germline CDR1 is MNHEY and CDR2 is SMNVEV (reference sequence). J gave up 4 bases and V 6 bases, and 8 bases lay outside the gene matches. CDR3 DNA: TGTGCCAGCAGCCCTGTGCGGACAGGCACTGAAGCTTTCTTT. Residues: CASSPVRTGTEAFF.

This sequence joins TRBV6-5 and TRBJ1-1; D is ambiguous. The V gene lost 5 bases and the J gene lost 3 bases, with 10 bases spanning the gap. From germline, CDR1 is MNHEY and CDR2 SVGAGI. The CDR3 is made up of 13 amino acids. CDR3 residues: CASSLNGYTEAFF. As DNA, the CDR3 is TGTGCCAGCAGTCTGAACGGGTACACTGAAGCTTTCTTT.

The CDR3 loop is CASSHLAGDLYEQYF. DNA of the CDR3: TGTGCCAGCAGCCACCTAGCGGGAGATCTCTACGAGCAGTACTTC. This chain connects TRBV3-1 (or the pseudogene TRBV3-2) to TRBJ2-7, with 10 bases aligning to TRBD2. V was pared by 3 bases and J by 3 bases, with 5 bases of the junction left unmatched. This CDR3 spans 15 amino acids. CDR1 is LGHDT, CDR2 YNNKEL, per germline (reference sequence).

The chain is built from TRBV19 and TRBJ2-2; TRBD2 is a possible D gene (5 bases). Germline values: CDR1 LNHDA, CDR2 SQIVND (reference sequence). The CDR3 contains 11 residues. The ends were cut back, 11 bases at V and 4 bases at J, with 8 bases in the middle. The CDR3 DNA follows: TGTGCCGGGAGAGGCACCGGGGAGCTGTTTTTT. Residues: CAGRGTGELFF.

This clone was recorded only once. The chain couples TRBV4-1 to TRBJ2-2; D is unclear. The CDR3 spans 15 residues. The germline V gene has CDR1 MGHRA and CDR2 YSYEKL. Trimming took 4 bases from V and 0 from J, leaving 9 bases between them. Here the CDR3 reads CASSLVSSNTGELFF. CDR3 nucleotides: TGCGCCAGCAGCCTTGTGTCGTCGAACACCGGGGAGCTGTTTTTT.

The gene calls are TRBV4-1 and TRBJ1-6, with TRBD1 as a possible D gene (6 bases). V was clipped by 4 bases and J by 5 bases, with 12 bases between them. The CDR3 spans 15 residues. Per germline, CDR1 MGHRA and CDR2 YSYEKL. The CDR3, as DNA: TGCGCCAGCAGCCCCAGGACAGAGAATAATTCACCCCTCCACTTT. It encodes CASSPRTENNSPLHF.

The rearrangement links TRBV4-1 to TRBJ2-2, with TRBD1 matching over 9 bases. This CDR3 comprises 16 residues. CDR1 MGHRA and CDR2 YSYEKL come from the germline V gene. V lost 3 bases and J lost 7; bases outside the gene matches: 9. The CDR3 spells CASSHTLQGARGELFF. As DNA, the CDR3 is TGCGCCAGCAGCCACACCTTACAGGGGGCCCGCGGGGAGCTGTTTTTT.

The chain has TRBV27 and TRBJ1-1; perhaps TRBD1 as D (5 bases). There are 15 residues in the CDR3. V was shortened by 0 bases and J by 5 bases, with 13 bases between the two germline ends. The germline CDR1 and CDR2 sequences are MNHEY and SMNVEV (reference sequence). This CDR3 is CASSLSGQGRTEAFF. The CDR3 region has the DNA TGTGCCAGCAGTTTATCGGGGCAGGGTCGGACTGAAGCTTTCTTT.

V usage is TRBV29-1 and J usage is TRBJ1-1, with D hard to call. Germline lookup yields CDR1 SQVTM and CDR2 ANQGSEA. The CDR3 is 11 residues long. The CDR3 DNA reads as TGCGCGTGGAGGGTGAACACTGAAGCTTTCTTT. Translating gives CAWRVNTEAFF.

This sequence joins TRBV5-6 and TRBJ1-3; 8 positions agree with TRBD1. The junction had 8 bases not matched to a gene; V was cut back by 3 bases and J by 0 bases. This CDR3 has 17 amino acids. Germline CDR1 reads SGHDT; CDR2 reads YYEEEE. CDR3 in DNA: TGTGCCAGCAGCTGGTTAAGGGACAGGAGCTCTGGAAACACCATATATTTT. Its protein product is CASSWLRDRSSGNTIYF.

The chain combines TRBV5-6 with TRBJ1-5; 8 bases match TRBD1. Germline CDR1 and CDR2: SGHDT and YYEEEE. V lost 0 bases and J lost 4; bases outside the gene matches: 6. CDR3 size: 16 residues. Written as DNA, the CDR3 is TGTGCCAGCAGCTTGGTAGGACAGGGCATAAATCAGCCCCAGCATTTT. Its translation: CASSLVGQGINQPQHF.

This sequence joins TRBV30 and TRBJ2-7, with 8 positions matching TRBD1. Germline CDR1 GTSNPN, CDR2 SVGIG (reference sequence). CDR3 size: 13 residues. V gave up 5 bases and J gave up 3 bases; unmatched junction bases: 6. The CDR3 spells CAWSQGAGYEQYF. DNA for the CDR3: TGTGCCTGGTCCCAGGGGGCGGGCTACGAGCAGTACTTC.